A single sample is the source of the 25 T cell receptor beta chains below, sequenced in a study of blood T cell repertoires in COVID-19. Produced via immunoSEQ multiplex PCR; TCRdb's table is partial and in-frame only. This table has roughly 400,000 clones, nearly 90% appearing once. The material sequenced was PBMCs or T cells enriched from blood (not recorded which). These receptors were taken from a woman aged 25 to 39 who had recovered from COVID-19.

About this clone: At the DNA level, this CDR3 is encoded by other sequences in the same sample as well. The chain recombines TRBV9 with TRBJ2-7; maybe TRBD1 (6 bases). Germline-derived CDR1 and CDR2 are SGDLS and YYNGEE. The V and J ends lost 0 bases and 2 bases respectively, with 9 bases between them. CDR3 length: 14 residues. The CDR3: CASSVGGGTYEQYF. In DNA form, the CDR3 reads TGTGCCAGCAGCGTAGGAGGGGGAACCTACGAGCAGTACTTC. Complete variable domain (other parts from reference TRBV9 and TRBJ2-7): DSGVTQTPKHLITATGQRVTLRCSPRSGDLSVYWYQQSLDQGLQFLIQYYNGEERAKGNILERFSAQQFPDLHSELNLSSLELGDSALYFCASSVGGGTYEQYFGPGTRLTVT.

J is TRBJ2-7 and V is TRBV18; 10 bases fit TRBD2. The trim removed 2 bases at V and 2 bases at J, leaving 15 bases unmatched. Germline-derived CDR1 and CDR2 are KGHSH and LQKENI. The length of the CDR3 is 19 residues. The CDR3 DNA follows: TGTGCCAGCTCACCAGTAAGACTAGCGGGCCGCCCGGGCACCTACGAGCAGTACTTC. Protein product: CASSPVRLAGRPGTYEQYF. The variable domain in full, completed from reference TRBV18 and TRBJ2-7, reads NAGVMQNPRHLVRRRGQEARLRCSPMKGHSHVYWYRQLPEEGLKFMVYLQKENIIDESGMPKERFSAEFPKEGPSILRIQQVVRGDSAAYFCASSPVRLAGRPGTYEQYFGPGTRLTVT.

The chain couples TRBV10-3 to TRBJ2-7; the D is unclear. This CDR3 contains 15 residues. V was cut by 3 bases and J by 0 bases, with 12 bases left in between. The germline V gene encodes CDR1 ENHRY and CDR2 SYGVKD. Here the CDR3 DNA reads TGTGCCATCAGTGACCCGACACTGAGCTCCTACGAGCAGTACTTC. As protein: CAISDPTLSSYEQYF.

This clone was recorded once. This chain joins TRBV10-2 and TRBJ2-1; 11 positions agree with TRBD2. V lost 5 bases to trimming and J lost 2 bases; unmatched junction nucleotides: 5. The CDR3 has 16 residues. Germline assignment: CDR1 WSHSY and CDR2 SAAADI. CDR3 nucleotide sequence: TGCGCCAGCAGTTTGACTAGCGGGGAACCCTACAATGAGCAGTTCTTC. Translation: CASSLTSGEPYNEQFF.

The chain recombines TRBV9 with TRBJ1-1, with 9 bases aligning to TRBD1. The CDR3 spans 14 residues. Germline V gives CDR1 SGDLS, CDR2 YYNGEE. Trimming at V came to 4 bases and at J to 6 bases, leaving 7 bases not matched to a gene. CDR3 loop: CASSPRGQGPEAFF. The CDR3 coding sequence is TGTGCCAGCAGCCCGCGAGGACAGGGGCCTGAAGCTTTCTTT.

This sequence joins TRBV4-1 and TRBJ2-2; D gene ambiguous. Germline CDR1 reads MGHRA; CDR2 reads YSYEKL. The CDR3 length is 15 residues. V lost 4 bases and J 3 bases, leaving 12 bases between the germline ends. CDR3 coding DNA: TGCGCCAGCAGCCCCTACAGAACGTACACCGGGGAGCTGTTTTTT. Its translation is CASSPYRTYTGELFF.

This chain links TRBV10-3 with TRBJ1-4; no firm D call. This CDR3 comprises 15 residues. CDR1 is ENHRY and CDR2 is SYGVKD in the germline V gene. The V gene lost 2 bases and the J gene lost 8 bases, with 15 bases spanning the gap. This chain's CDR3 is CAISELDGRDEKLFF. As DNA, the CDR3 is TGTGCCATCAGTGAGCTGGATGGGCGCGACGAAAAACTGTTTTTT.

The V and J genes are TRBV7-8 and TRBJ1-6, with 7 bases that match TRBD1. The length of the CDR3 is 16 residues. CDR1 and CDR2 (germline): SGHVS, FQNEAQ. Trimming removed 1 base from V and 7 bases from J; junction bases left unmatched: 7. For the CDR3, the DNA is TGTGCCAGCAGCTTAGTCCAGGGGGATTCGAATTCACCCCTCCACTTT. Translating it yields CASSLVQGDSNSPLHF.

The chain joins TRBV9 to TRBJ1-2, with TRBD1 identical over 8 bases. The CDR3 spans 20 residues. Germline trimming cut 3 bases from V and 0 bases from J; bases unmatched to any gene: 19. CDR1 is SGDLS and CDR2 is YYNGEE in the germline V gene. The CDR3: CASSATPSGGPARSNYGYTF. DNA of the CDR3: TGTGCCAGCAGCGCAACTCCCTCAGGGGGCCCAGCGAGGTCTAACTATGGCTACACCTTC.

The rearrangement joins TRBV5-1 to TRBJ1-4; D gene uncertain. The germline V and J ends were trimmed by 0 bases and 0 bases, with 12 bases remaining between them. Germline loops: CDR1 SGHRS, CDR2 YFSETQ. The CDR3 consists of 17 residues. Here the CDR3 reads CASSLGSGPPTNEKLFF. CDR3 coding DNA: TGCGCCAGCAGCTTGGGAAGTGGGCCCCCAACTAATGAAAAACTGTTTTTT.

CDR3 in amino acids: CASSSGTKKLFF. As DNA, the CDR3 is TGTGCCAGCAGCTCCGGGACAAAAAAACTGTTTTTT. The chain recombines TRBV7-9 with TRBJ1-4, with D maybe TRBD1 (6 bases). Germline values: CDR1 SEHNR, CDR2 FQNEAQ (reference sequence). There are 12 residues in the CDR3. Between the trimmed V and J ends, which lost 4 bases and 9 bases, there was a span of 9 bases.

The V and J genes are TRBV24-1 and TRBJ2-1, with TRBD2 identical over 13 bases. This CDR3 is 15 amino acids long. Trimming removed 9 bases from V and 9 bases from J; junction bases left unmatched: 10. The germline CDR1 and CDR2 sequences are KGHDR and SFDVKD. CDR3 in amino acids: CATRGLAGELSEQFF. The CDR3 DNA sequence: TGTGCCACCCGAGGACTAGCGGGAGAGTTGAGTGAGCAGTTCTTC.

This sequence joins TRBV20-1 and TRBJ2-3; 8 bases match TRBD2. The CDR3 consists of 15 residues. Trimming at V came to 3 bases and at J to 1 base, leaving 6 bases not matched to a gene. CDR1 is DFQATT and CDR2 is SNEGSKA in the germline V gene (reference sequence). CDR3 amino acids: CSASLTSGGTDTQYF. CDR3 nucleotide sequence: TGCAGTGCTAGTCTTACTAGCGGAGGCACAGATACGCAGTATTTT.

This chain uses TRBV6-4 with TRBJ1-2; D is possibly TRBD1 (6 bases). The germline V gene encodes CDR1 MRHNA and CDR2 SNTAGT. V was pared by 5 bases and J by 8 bases, with 21 bases between. CDR3 length equals 15 residues. The CDR3 DNA reads as TGTGCCAGCAGTCCTGAACCTACAGGGTATGACGGCTACACCTTC. Translated, it gives CASSPEPTGYDGYTF.

The rearrangement uses TRBV15 and TRBJ2-3, with 8 bases aligning to TRBD2. V lost 5 bases, J lost 7 bases, and 8 bases stayed unmatched. The germline gives CDR1 LNHNV, CDR2 YYDKDF (reference sequence). The CDR3 length is 14 residues. CDR3 coding DNA: TGTGCCACCAGCGGGACGGGAGGGCCCTATACGCAGTATTTT. It codes for CATSGTGGPYTQYF.

This chain joins TRBV3-1 (or the pseudogene TRBV3-2) and TRBJ1-3; D perhaps matches TRBD1 (5 bases). V lost 3 bases and J 5 bases, leaving 11 bases between the germline ends. The CDR3 spans 14 residues. The germline V gene encodes CDR1 LGHDT and CDR2 YNNKEL (reference sequence). Here the CDR3 DNA reads TGTGCCAGCAGCCAGGGTCGACAGAGAAACACCATATATTTT. Protein product: CASSQGRQRNTIYF.

The sample holds one count of this clone. The rearrangement links TRBV7-9 to TRBJ1-2, with a tentative D call TRBD1 (6 bases). V was cut by 3 bases and J by 1 base, with 9 bases left in between. Germline V gene data show CDR1 as SEHNR and CDR2 as FQNEAQ (reference sequence). The CDR3 has 14 amino acids. The CDR3 DNA reads as TGTGCCAGCAGCTTCGGACAGAATAACTATGGCTACACCTTC. It translates to CASSFGQNNYGYTF.

Concerning this clone: The identical CDR3 is also encoded by other nucleotide sequences in the sample. Written as DNA, the CDR3 is TGTGCCACCAGTGATTCGGGGTATCAGCCCCAGCATTTT. The encoded protein is CATSDSGYQPQHF. V usage is TRBV24-1 and J usage is TRBJ1-5; no clear D. This CDR3 contains 13 residues. The V and J ends lost 2 bases and 5 bases respectively, with 6 bases between them. The germline V gene has CDR1 KGHDR and CDR2 SFDVKD.

This chain's CDR3 is CASIPGRGEGYTF. DNA of the CDR3: TGTGCCAGTATTCCTGGCAGGGGCGAGGGCTACACCTTC. The chain carries TRBV19 and TRBJ1-2; a possible D gene is TRBD1 (6 bases). Between the trimmed V and J ends, which lost 7 bases and 8 bases, there was a span of 17 bases. This CDR3 has 13 amino acids. Per the germline V gene, CDR1 is LNHDA and CDR2 is SQIVND (reference sequence).

V gene TRBV4-1 combines with J gene TRBJ2-6; the match to TRBD1 covers 9 bases. This CDR3 contains 17 residues. Germline V lookup: CDR1 MGHRA, CDR2 YSYEKL. V shed 4 bases and J 0 bases; nucleotides not matched to a gene: 4. The CDR3 loop is CASSLTDRGSGANVLTF. In DNA form, the CDR3 reads TGCGCCAGCAGCCTTACGGACAGGGGCTCTGGGGCCAACGTCCTGACTTTC.

The genes are TRBV6-2 or TRBV6-3 and TRBJ1-2, with D unclear. Trimming took 5 bases from V and 4 from J, leaving 8 bases between them. Germline lookup yields CDR1 MNHEY and CDR2 SVGEGT. The CDR3 runs to 12 residues. CDR3 coding DNA: TGTGCCAGCAGTCAAAAGAGCTATGGCTACACCTTC. Residues: CASSQKSYGYTF.

The CDR3 region is CASSLRTGAVGELFF. CDR3 sequence (DNA): TGTGCCAGCAGCTTAAGGACAGGGGCTGTCGGGGAGCTGTTTTTT. V and J are TRBV7-6 and TRBJ2-2; the match to TRBD1 covers 9 bases. Germline-derived CDR1 and CDR2 are SGHVS and FNYEAQ. This CDR3 region has 15 residues. V was clipped by 2 bases and J by 7 bases; unmatched bases: 5.

The rearrangement links TRBV15 to TRBJ2-7, with D unclear. V lost 0 bases and J 3 bases, leaving 6 bases between the germline ends. This CDR3 has 13 residues. Germline V gene data show CDR1 as LNHNV and CDR2 as YYDKDF (reference sequence). CDR3 nucleotides: TGTGCCACCAGCAGAGATGGGCTCTACGAGCAGTACTTC. This sequence encodes CATSRDGLYEQYF.

The chain employs TRBV28 and TRBJ1-4, with 9 bases fitting TRBD1. V lost 4 bases to trimming and J lost 5 bases; unmatched junction nucleotides: 5. This CDR3 has 15 residues. The germline gives CDR1 MDHEN, CDR2 SYDVKM. The CDR3 region has the DNA TGTGCCAGCAGTTCCACAGGGACAGGGAATGAAAAACTGTTTTTT. It yields the protein CASSSTGTGNEKLFF.

The chain couples TRBV30 to TRBJ1-2, with 8 bases lining up with TRBD1. The CDR3 is 13 residues long. The V gene end was trimmed by 3 bases and the J gene end by 8 bases; junction bases not matched to a gene: 8. The germline CDR1 and CDR2 sequences are GTSNPN and SVGIG (reference sequence). The CDR3 DNA reads as TGTGCCTGGAGCCGACAACAGGGGGGAGGCTACACCTTC. Protein: CAWSRQQGGGYTF.